These 31 T cell receptor beta chains came from one sample sequenced in a study of shared clonotypes between healthy human individuals. Only in-frame clones appear in the TCRdb table, and some are missing; sequencing was by immunoSEQ multiplex PCR. The sample has 2 million to 3 million clones; roughly 92% are singletons. Material: naive CD4+ T cells sorted from blood. Subset in this sample: CD45RA+ positively selected. The receptors were gathered from a young man in good health.

The V gene is TRBV10-3, the J gene TRBJ2-3, with TRBD1 identical over 8 bases. After removal of 3 bases from V and 3 bases from J, the junction contained 5 bases not matched to a gene. Germline CDR1 ENHRY, CDR2 SYGVKD. This CDR3 is 15 amino acids long. The CDR3 DNA reads as TGTGCCATCAGTGATTTTCAGGGGGCAACAGATACGCAGTATTTT. Translation gives CAISDFQGATDTQYF.

This chain uses TRBV5-4 with TRBJ2-4, with 8 bases lining up with TRBD1. Looked up from germline, CDR1 is SGHNT and CDR2 is YYREEE (reference sequence). The V gene end was trimmed by 4 bases and the J gene end by 5 bases; junction bases not matched to a gene: 5. The CDR3 is 14 amino acids. CDR3 coding DNA: TGTGCCAGCAGCACGACAGGGGTCCAAAACATTCAGTACTTC. Translating gives CASSTTGVQNIQYF.

J is TRBJ2-7 and V is TRBV19; 9 bases agree with TRBD1. CDR3 length: 16 residues. V dropped 4 bases and J dropped 1; count of bases not matched to a gene: 8. The germline CDR1 and CDR2 sequences are LNHDA and SQIVND (reference sequence). CDR3 loop: CASSTYLTGGSYEQYF. For the CDR3, the DNA is TGTGCCAGTAGTACCTACTTGACAGGGGGTTCCTACGAGCAGTACTTC.

This CDR3 reads CAWSVGRGLSFRNSPLHF. The CDR3 DNA reads TGTGCCTGGAGTGTAGGCAGGGGCCTCAGTTTTCGGAATTCACCCCTCCACTTT. The chain has TRBV30 and TRBJ1-6, with TRBD1 as a possible D gene (6 bases). CDR1 and CDR2 (germline): GTSNPN, SVGIG (reference sequence). The CDR3 length is 18 residues. Trimming removed 0 bases from V and 7 bases from J, with 22 bases in between. The whole variable domain, remainder taken from reference TRBV30 and TRBJ1-6, is SQTIHQWPATLVQPVGSPLSLECTVEGTSNPNLYWYRQAAGRGLQLLFYSVGIGQISSEVPQNLSASRPQDRQFILSSKKLLLSDSGFYLCAWSVGRGLSFRNSPLHFGNGTRLTVT.

The J gene is TRBJ1-6, the V gene TRBV5-5; weak D call: TRBD1 (6 bases). The CDR3 is made up of 15 amino acids. V gave up 4 bases and J gave up 1 base, with 9 bases separating them. The germline V gene encodes CDR1 SGHKS and CDR2 YYEKEE (reference sequence). The DNA of the CDR3 is TGTGCCAGCAGCATCGACAGGTCCTATAATTCACCCCTCCACTTT. Amino acid sequence: CASSIDRSYNSPLHF.

This chain joins TRBV27 and TRBJ1-5; 12 bases agree with TRBD1. Per the germline V gene, CDR1 is MNHEY and CDR2 is SMNVEV (reference sequence). The CDR3 sequence is 18 residues long. Germline trimming cut 4 bases from V and 6 bases from J; bases unmatched to any gene: 13. For the CDR3, the DNA is TGTGCCAGCAGTTGGTTGGGGACAGGGGGCGTCTTGAGTCAGCCCCAGCATTTT. Translated, it gives CASSWLGTGGVLSQPQHF.

The chain employs TRBV6-5 and TRBJ1-2, with unresolved D. With 5 bases removed from V and 5 bases from J, the gap between germline ends came to 15 bases. This CDR3 is built from 14 residues. The V gene's germline CDR1 is MNHEY and CDR2 SVGAGI. The CDR3 coding sequence is TGTGCCAGCAGTGCCGCTGTGACCCCATATGGCTACACCTTC. Encoded protein: CASSAAVTPYGYTF.

CDR3 protein: CAWSREDQETQYF. As DNA, the CDR3 is TGTGCCTGGAGTAGGGAAGACCAAGAGACCCAGTACTTC. The V and J genes are TRBV30 and TRBJ2-5, with no clear D. Germline CDR1 and CDR2: GTSNPN and SVGIG (reference sequence). The CDR3 spans 13 residues. V lost 2 bases, J lost 0 bases, and 7 bases lay in between.

In DNA form, the CDR3 reads TGTGCCAGCAGCTCTGGGACTAGCGGGAGGGCAGAGACCCAGTACTTC. This gives the protein CASSSGTSGRAETQYF. The chain links TRBV7-6 to TRBJ2-5, with 16 bases matching TRBD2. The length of the CDR3 is 16 residues. V lost 4 bases and J lost 4; bases outside the gene matches: 3. Germline CDR1 reads SGHVS; CDR2 reads FNYEAQ.

V and J are TRBV30 and TRBJ2-7, with D possibly matching TRBD2 (5 bases). There are 12 residues in the CDR3. Trimming removed 0 bases at V and 8 bases at J, with 11 bases between. Germline V gene sequence: CDR1 GTSNPN, CDR2 SVGIG (reference sequence). DNA of the CDR3: TGTGCCTGGAGTGTACTAGGCGCACAGCAGTACTTC. As protein: CAWSVLGAQQYF.

This clone was seen a few times. The chain uses TRBV18 and TRBJ1-1; D is uncertain. V dropped 1 base and J dropped 1 base, with 4 bases sitting between them. The CDR3 runs to 13 residues. Germline V gives CDR1 KGHSH, CDR2 LQKENI. This CDR3 reads CASSPRSNTEAFF. The DNA for the CDR3 is TGTGCCAGCTCACCACGATCGAACACTGAAGCTTTCTTT.

This sequence joins TRBV6-1 and TRBJ1-1; D may be TRBD1 (5 bases). The V end lost 6 bases, the J end lost 3 bases, and 20 bases lay between the germline ends. The CDR3 spans 16 residues. Germline V gene lookup returns CDR1 MNHNS and CDR2 SASEGT. This CDR3 is CASSESYSGGHTEAFF. The CDR3 DNA sequence: TGTGCCAGCAGCGAATCTTATTCCGGGGGACACACTGAAGCTTTCTTT.

The chain is built from TRBV6-6 and TRBJ1-5, with D uncertain. The CDR3 runs to 15 residues. CDR1 and CDR2 from the germline V gene are MNHNY and SVGAGI (reference sequence). V was pared by 4 bases and J by 4 bases, with 14 bases between. The CDR3 reads CASSLGGSWNQPQHF. The CDR3 bases are TGTGCCAGCAGTTTGGGAGGGTCTTGGAATCAGCCCCAGCATTTT.

This rearrangement joins TRBV5-1 to TRBJ2-7; D uncertain. CDR1 SGHRS and CDR2 YFSETQ come from the germline V gene. CDR3 size: 15 residues. Trimming cost V 0 bases and J 1 base, with 11 bases left between them. The CDR3 loop reads CASSLAGYSSYEQYF. In DNA form, the CDR3 reads TGCGCCAGCAGCTTGGCCGGCTATTCTTCCTACGAGCAGTACTTC.

The chain combines TRBV6-1 with TRBJ2-5, with 8 bases aligning to TRBD1. The germline V gene encodes CDR1 MNHNS and CDR2 SASEGT. V lost 4 bases, J lost 2 bases, and 6 bases stayed unmatched. This CDR3 has 15 residues. In DNA form, the CDR3 reads TGTGCCAGCAGTGGGGGACAGGTTGGGCAAGAGACCCAGTACTTC. This encodes CASSGGQVGQETQYF.

On this clone itself: Other DNA sequences within the sample encode an identical CDR3. This chain joins TRBV5-1 and TRBJ2-1, with D perhaps TRBD2 (5 bases). Germline V lookup: CDR1 SGHRS, CDR2 YFSETQ. This CDR3 region has 12 residues. V lost 1 base, J lost 7 bases, and 6 bases lay in between. The CDR3, as DNA: TGCGCCAGCAGCTTGCCGGGAAATGAGCAGTTCTTC. It translates to CASSLPGNEQFF.

This chain links TRBV9 with TRBJ1-4; D might be TRBD1 (6 bases). The V and J ends lost 4 bases and 7 bases respectively, with 8 bases between them. CDR1 and CDR2 (germline): SGDLS, YYNGEE. This CDR3 comprises 12 residues. Here the CDR3 reads CASSPDSEKLFF. CDR3 nucleotide sequence: TGTGCCAGCAGCCCGGACAGTGAAAAACTGTTTTTT. Full variable domain (rest looked up from reference TRBV9 and TRBJ1-4): DSGVTQTPKHLITATGQRVTLRCSPRSGDLSVYWYQQSLDQGLQFLIQYYNGEERAKGNILERFSAQQFPDLHSELNLSSLELGDSALYFCASSPDSEKLFFGSGTQLSVL.

The chain couples TRBV2 to TRBJ1-1; D gene uncertain. The V and J ends lost 11 bases and 1 base respectively, with 11 bases between them. The length of the CDR3 is 12 residues. CDR1 SNHLY and CDR2 FYNNEI come from the germline V gene. This CDR3 is CARQSGNTEAFF. CDR3 coding DNA: TGTGCCCGACAATCCGGGAACACTGAAGCTTTCTTT.

The table lists this clone with a count of one. This chain uses TRBV5-1 with TRBJ2-3; maybe TRBD1 (5 bases). Germline V CDR1 and CDR2: SGHRS, YFSETQ. This CDR3 spans 16 amino acids. The V end was cut by 1 base, the J end by 1 base, with 13 bases between. CDR3 coding DNA: TGCGCCAGCAGCTTGACAGGCGACATCCGCACAGATACGCAGTATTTT. It is translated as CASSLTGDIRTDTQYF.

The chain is built from TRBV19 and TRBJ2-7; 7 bases align to TRBD1. V was clipped by 5 bases and J by 3 bases; unmatched bases: 10. In germline, CDR1 is LNHDA, CDR2 SQIVND (reference sequence). The CDR3 contains 15 residues. Written as DNA, the CDR3 is TGTGCCAGTAGTCCCCGGGACAGATCATTCTACGAGCAGTACTTC. Its translation: CASSPRDRSFYEQYF. Supplemented by reference TRBV19 and TRBJ2-7, the full variable domain reads DGGITQSPKYLFRKEGQNVTLSCEQNLNHDAMYWYRQDPGQGLRLIYYSQIVNDFQKGDIAEGYSVSREKKESFPLTVTSAQKNPTAFYLCASSPRDRSFYEQYFGPGTRLTVT.

DNA for the CDR3: TGTGCCAGCAGTTCTATTAGGGGCAGCTCTGGAAACACCATATATTTT. As protein: CASSSIRGSSGNTIYF. J is TRBJ1-3 and V is TRBV14; maybe TRBD1 (5 bases). V was cut by 6 bases and J by 0 bases, with 15 bases left in between. This CDR3 comprises 16 residues. CDR1 and CDR2 (germline): SGHDN, FVKESK.

The chain joins TRBV10-3 to TRBJ1-1; D might be TRBD1 (6 bases). The V end was cut by 4 bases, the J end by 4 bases, with 10 bases between. The CDR3 consists of 13 residues. The germline gives CDR1 ENHRY, CDR2 SYGVKD. CDR3: CAISGTGSTEAFF. The CDR3 DNA follows: TGTGCCATCAGTGGAACAGGGAGCACTGAAGCTTTCTTT.

This clone was seen a single time. The chain links TRBV10-3 to TRBJ1-2; no reliable D call. The length of the CDR3 is 15 residues. Germline V gene data show CDR1 as ENHRY and CDR2 as SYGVKD. The ends were cut back, 3 bases at V and 5 bases at J, with 16 bases in the middle. The CDR3 region has the DNA TGTGCCATCAGTGACCCCGGGGATAAGGGTTATGGCTACACCTTC. Amino acid sequence: CAISDPGDKGYGYTF.

Points on this clone: The same CDR3 is also encoded by other DNA sequences in this sample. This rearrangement joins TRBV30 to TRBJ2-2; 8 nucleotides align to TRBD1. The CDR3 contains 14 residues. CDR1 and CDR2 (germline): GTSNPN, SVGIG (reference sequence). V gave up 5 bases and J gave up 1 base; unmatched junction bases: 3. In nucleotides, the CDR3 is TGTGCCTGGCGGACAGGGAAGAACACCGGGGAGCTGTTTTTT. It yields the protein CAWRTGKNTGELFF. Looking up the rest from reference TRBV30 and TRBJ2-2 gives the full variable domain: SQTIHQWPATLVQPVGSPLSLECTVEGTSNPNLYWYRQAAGRGLQLLFYSVGIGQISSEVPQNLSASRPQDRQFILSSKKLLLSDSGFYLCAWRTGKNTGELFFGEGSRLTVL.

The chain recombines TRBV5-8 with TRBJ2-6, with 7 bases lining up with TRBD1. The CDR3 has 14 amino acids. Trimming removed 4 bases from V and 11 bases from J; junction bases left unmatched: 9. Germline loops: CDR1 SGHTS, CDR2 YDEGEE. CDR3 protein: CASSPPGQIYVLTF. DNA of the CDR3: TGTGCCAGCAGCCCGCCGGGACAGATATACGTCCTGACTTTC.

The rearrangement uses TRBV5-1 and TRBJ2-3, with 12 bases that match TRBD2. The CDR3 sequence is 16 residues long. V trimming: 2 bases; J trimming: 3 bases; junction bases outside the gene matches: 4. Per the germline V gene, CDR1 is SGHRS and CDR2 is YFSETQ. CDR3: CASSFPGLAGTDTQYF. The CDR3 region has the DNA TGCGCCAGCAGCTTTCCGGGACTAGCGGGTACAGATACGCAGTATTTT.

The V gene is TRBV28, the J gene TRBJ2-7; D is unresolved. Looked up from germline, CDR1 is MDHEN and CDR2 is SYDVKM. This CDR3 is built from 11 residues. Trimming took 3 bases from V and 12 from J, leaving 12 bases between them. The CDR3 coding sequence is TGTGCCAGCAGTTTGGAGACAACCCGGTACTTC. This translates into CASSLETTRYF.

This chain uses TRBV6-5 with TRBJ1-1, with D unclear. CDR3 size: 12 residues. Trimming cost V 7 bases and J 2 bases, with 8 bases left between them. CDR1 MNHEY and CDR2 SVGAGI come from the germline V gene. CDR3 nucleotides: TGTGCCAGCATTGGAAAAAACACTGAAGCTTTCTTT. Translated: CASIGKNTEAFF.

This chain connects TRBV28 to TRBJ1-6; D perhaps matches TRBD1 (6 bases). CDR3 length: 12 amino acids. Trimming removed 6 bases from V and 10 bases from J, with 10 bases in between. Germline V CDR1 and CDR2: MDHEN, SYDVKM. The CDR3 DNA reads TGTGCCAGCAGAGTACAGGGCTCACCCCTCCACTTT. It codes for CASRVQGSPLHF.

This chain connects TRBV11-2 to TRBJ2-7, with TRBD1 matching 9 bases. Germline V gives CDR1 SGHAT, CDR2 FQNNGV. V dropped 4 bases and J dropped 5; count of bases not matched to a gene: 3. CDR3 length: 13 residues. The CDR3: CASSSDRGNEQYF. CDR3 DNA sequence: TGTGCCAGCAGCTCGGACAGGGGCAACGAGCAGTACTTC.

This chain joins TRBV30 and TRBJ1-6; D not certain. This CDR3 region has 16 residues. Germline CDR1 reads GTSNPN; CDR2 reads SVGIG (reference sequence). Between the trimmed V and J ends, which lost 3 bases and 0 bases, there was a span of 12 bases. CDR3 residues: CAWRFPTDSYNSPLHF. The CDR3 DNA follows: TGTGCCTGGAGGTTTCCGACGGACTCCTATAATTCACCCCTCCACTTT.